Below are 28 T cell receptor beta chains sequenced from a single sample in a study of CD8+ T cells in alopecia areata. The sequencing template was cDNA reverse transcribed from extracted RNA. The method was immunoSEQ multiplex PCR; TCRdb's version includes in-frame clones alone and lacks a portion of them. The repertoire consists of 200,000 to 300,000 clones, none detected only once. A sort of pooled cutaneous lymph node cells used CD4, CD8alpha, NKG2D, NKG2ACE and other stains. The sequenced material came from CD4+ T cells sorted from a lymph node. The receptors derive from a C3H/HeJ mouse with alopecia areata. This mouse strain has H2-k as its MHC haplotype.

This clone was seen more than once but under ten times. Gene names and germline refer to mouse. The CDR3 end lies 4 residues beyond the end of the read and is filled in from the germline J gene. V is TRBV17 and J is TRBJ2-5; 12 bases are a match to TRBD2. Germline CDR1 reads MNHDT; CDR2 reads YYDKIL. The CDR3 has 16 residues. CDR3 DNA, as far as it was read: TGTGCTAGCAGTAGAGTTGCGGGACTGGGGGGAGAC. Encoded protein: CASSRVAGLGGD. The full CDR3 reads CASSRVAGLGGDTQYF.

Turning to this clone: Each gene name is a mouse one. The CDR3 extends 4 residues past the end of the read, so its final part is completed from the germline J gene. J is TRBJ1-2 and V is TRBV4; 8 bases are shared with TRBD1. J was trimmed by 2 bases and V by 5 bases; bases with no gene match: 7. This CDR3 region has 15 residues. CDR1 is LGHDT, CDR2 YNNKQL, per germline (reference sequence). The CDR3 protein is CASSRQGARNSDYTF. The CDR3 DNA, read in part, is TGTGCCAGCAGCCGTCAGGGGGCGCGGAACTCC.

A word on this clone: Gene labels here are mouse ones. The read stops 4 residues short of the end of the CDR3; the missing end is completed from the germline J gene. The V call is TRBV14, the J call TRBJ2-7; the D gene is possibly TRBD1 (7 bases). In germline, CDR1 is SGHDT, CDR2 FRDEAV. The V gene lost 5 bases and the J gene lost 0 bases, with 12 bases spanning the gap. The CDR3 has 14 residues. The CDR3 sequence: CASSLRGVSYEQYF. CDR3 DNA, as far as it was read: TGTGCCAGCAGCCTCAGGGGGGTCTCCTAT.

This clone was found a few times. Mouse gene names and germline throughout. The read comes to an end 4 residues before the CDR3 does, leaving the germline J gene to fill in the end. This sequence joins TRBV31 and TRBJ1-1; the match to TRBD1 covers 7 bases. Germline CDR1 and CDR2: GKSSPN and SITVG. The CDR3 is 13 amino acids. The J segment lost 2 bases and the V segment lost 3 bases, leaving 3 bases of the junction unmatched. The sequenced CDR3 bases are TGTGCCTGGAGGTCAGGGGGTAACACA. Translated: CAWRSGGNT. The whole CDR3 is CAWRSGGNTEVFF.

Concerning this clone itself: Gene names and germline refer to mouse. The read ends 4 residues early relative to the CDR3; the germline J gene fills the gap. This chain uses TRBV31 with TRBJ1-2; 9 bases match TRBD1. The V and J ends lost 0 bases and 4 bases, in that order; junction bases with no gene match: 3. CDR1 GKSSPN and CDR2 SITVG come from the germline V gene. The CDR3 sequence is 14 residues long. The CDR3 DNA, read in part, is TGTGCCTGGAGTCTAACAGGGGGCCGCTCC. Translation: CAWSLTGGRS. The CDR3, in full, reads CAWSLTGGRSDYTF.

This clone has only a few counts. The gene names here belong to mouse. The read halts 4 residues ahead of the CDR3 end, with the missing end drawn from the germline J gene. The chain recombines TRBV19 with TRBJ2-2, with D unclear. Germline V CDR1 and CDR2: FNHDT, SITEND (reference sequence). V dropped 6 bases and J dropped 2 bases, with 11 bases sitting between them. The CDR3 has 14 residues. CDR3 in amino acids: CASKYRGNTGQLYF. The sequenced CDR3 bases are TGTGCCAGCAAGTATCGAGGGAACACCGGG. Full variable domain (missing parts from reference TRBV19 and TRBJ2-2): GGIITQTPKFLIGQEGQKLTLKCQQNFNHDTMYWYRQDSGKGLRLIYYSITENDLQKGDLSEGYDASREKKSSFSLTVTSAQKNEMAVFLCASKYRGNTGQLYFGEGSKLTVL.

A word on this clone: Possible read error: a much larger clone is one base away. Here the gene names and germline are mouse. The read terminates 4 residues ahead of where the CDR3 ends, so the germline J gene completes it. The sample holds other DNA sequences that translate to the same CDR3. The chain recombines TRBV19 with TRBJ2-7; D possibly corresponds to TRBD1 (5 bases). This CDR3 spans 11 amino acids. Looked up from germline, CDR1 is FNHDT and CDR2 is SITEND (reference sequence). CDR3 amino acids: CASSDRYEQYF. Incomplete CDR3 DNA: TGTGCCAGCAGTGACAGATAT. The full variable domain, completed using reference TRBV19 and TRBJ2-7, is GGIITQTPKFLIGQEGQKLTLKCQQNFNHDTMYWYRQDSGKGLRLIYYSITENDLQKGDLSEGYDASREKKSSFSLTVTSAQKNEMAVFLCASSDRYEQYFGPGTRLTVL.

A few counts support this clone. These gene names are mouse names. The read terminates 4 residues before the CDR3 end, so the remaining end is supplied by the germline J gene. The chain uses TRBV13-3 and TRBJ2-5, with TRBD1 matching 7 bases. This CDR3 has 14 amino acids. Germline CDR1 is NNHDY and CDR2 is SYVADS. The trim removed 2 bases at V and 1 base at J, leaving 1 base unmatched. This CDR3 is CASSEGTDQDTQYF. The DNA read from the CDR3 is TGTGCCAGCAGTGAGGGGACAGACCAAGAC.

On this clone itself: Gene names are mouse gene names. Read coverage stops 4 residues before the CDR3 terminus; the germline J gene supplies the remainder. The rearrangement uses TRBV31 and TRBJ2-3; 8 bases line up with TRBD2. There are 13 residues in the CDR3. The germline V gene has CDR1 GKSSPN and CDR2 SITVG. J lost 2 bases, V lost 5 bases, and 3 bases had no gene match. The DNA read from the CDR3 is TGTGCCTGGGGGGGGGCGCTTGCAGAA. Amino acids: CAWGGALAE. The entire CDR3 is CAWGGALAETLYF. The full variable domain, completed using reference TRBV31 and TRBJ2-3, is AQTIHQWPVAEIKAVGSPLSLGCTIKGKSSPNLYWYWQATGGTLQQLFYSITVGQVESVVQLNLSASRPKDDQFILSTEKLLLSHSGFYLCAWGGALAETLYFGSGTRLTVL.

The table lists this clone with many counts. The germline and genes are mouse ones. The read ends 4 residues before the CDR3 terminus; that terminus is restored from the germline J gene. Other DNA sequences from this sample encode an identical CDR3 as well. The rearrangement links TRBV13-1 to TRBJ1-1, with TRBD1 identical over 9 bases. The CDR3 totals 12 residues. CDR1 is NSHNY and CDR2 is SYGAGN in the germline V gene. The CDR3 region is CASSGQGAEVFF. The sequenced part of the CDR3 DNA is TGTGCCAGCAGTGGACAGGGGGCA.

This clone was seen a few times. All gene names here are mouse names. The missing CDR3 end, 4 residues past where the read stops, is filled in from the germline J gene. The V call is TRBV14, the J call TRBJ1-1; D not resolved. The CDR3 contains 11 residues. Germline loops: CDR1 SGHDT, CDR2 FRDEAV. The part of the CDR3 DNA that was read is TGTGCCAGCAGTTTCCCAACA. Protein sequence: CASSFPT. The entire CDR3 is CASSFPTEVFF.

The table lists this clone with a few counts. Genes here carry mouse names. The sequenced fragment ends 4 residues before the CDR3 boundary, so the rest is inferred from the germline J gene. V and J are TRBV31 and TRBJ2-2; 7 nucleotides line up with TRBD2. Per the germline V gene, CDR1 is GKSSPN and CDR2 is SITVG. The J segment lost 0 bases and the V segment lost 0 bases, leaving 4 bases of the junction unmatched. The CDR3 sequence is 16 residues long. The CDR3: CAWSLVLGANTGQLYF. The CDR3 DNA, read in part, is TGTGCCTGGAGTCTAGTCCTGGGGGCAAACACCGGG.

This clone was found many times. Germline and genes: mouse. The sample has other DNA sequences that encode this CDR3 too. The CDR3 DNA, read in part, is TGTGCCAGCAGCCAAGACAGGGCCCAAGAC. As protein: CASSQDRAQD. In full, the CDR3 reads CASSQDRAQDTQYF. The chain joins TRBV5 to TRBJ2-5, with D perhaps matching TRBD1 (5 bases). The read gets to within 4 residues of the CDR3 end, and the germline J gene fills in the rest. Germline-derived CDR1 and CDR2 are LGHNA and YNLKQL (reference sequence). V shed 0 bases and J shed 2 bases, with 6 bases lying between them. The CDR3 runs 14 residues.

Concerning this clone itself: Mouse gene names apply. The read gets to within 4 residues of the CDR3 end, and the germline J gene fills in the rest. The chain couples TRBV1 to TRBJ2-4; TRBD2 matches 11 bases. The CDR3 is 15 amino acids. In germline, CDR1 is NSQYPW, CDR2 LRSPGD (reference sequence). The CDR3 DNA, read in part, is TGCACCTGCAGTGCAACTGGGGGGGCGCTGAAC. Encoded protein: CTCSATGGALN. The full CDR3 is CTCSATGGALNTLYF.

This clone was counted between two and nine times. Gene and germline names: mouse. CDR3 bases read: TGTGCCAGCAGTGACGGGGGGTCTGCT. This sequence encodes CASSDGGSA. The CDR3 in full is CASSDGGSAEQFF. The chain links TRBV13-1 to TRBJ2-1; TRBD2 might be the D (6 bases). The CDR3 end is not reached by the read, which stops 4 residues before it; the germline J gene fills it in. Germline-derived CDR1 and CDR2 are NSHNY and SYGAGN. The CDR3 is 13 residues long. V was clipped by 2 bases and J by 6 bases, with 9 bases between them.

Concerning this clone itself: The germline and genes are mouse ones. The read stops 4 residues short of the end of the CDR3; the missing end is completed from the germline J gene. The V gene is TRBV29, the J gene TRBJ2-2; 7 bases agree with TRBD1. This CDR3 has 14 residues. Germline values: CDR1 MSHET, CDR2 SYDVDS. V lost 6 bases, J lost 4 bases, and 5 bases stayed unmatched. The CDR3 here is CASSLTGVTGQLYF. The sequenced part of the CDR3 DNA is TGTGCTAGCAGCCTTACAGGGGTCACCGGG.

This clone was seen a handful of times. The genes and germline here are from mouse. Read data end 4 residues before the CDR3 end; the end is taken from the germline J gene. Additional DNA sequences in this sample encode the identical CDR3. The genes are TRBV13-1 and TRBJ1-1, with a weak D call TRBD1 (5 bases). This CDR3 spans 12 amino acids. V dropped 3 bases and J dropped 4 bases, with 7 bases sitting between them. Germline lookup yields CDR1 NSHNY and CDR2 SYGAGN. The CDR3 bases that were read are TGTGCCAGCAGTGGAGACAGCACA. Its translation: CASSGDST. The CDR3 reads in full as CASSGDSTEVFF.

Note on this clone: Gene and germline names: mouse. The sequenced fragment ends 4 residues before the CDR3 boundary, so the rest is inferred from the germline J gene. V and J are TRBV13-1 and TRBJ2-5, with TRBD1 matching 9 bases. The germline CDR1 and CDR2 sequences are NSHNY and SYGAGN. This CDR3 spans 16 amino acids. The DNA read from the CDR3 is TGTGCCAGCAGTGATGATCACAGGGGGCTTTTGGAC. This encodes CASSDDHRGLLD. The whole CDR3 sequence is CASSDDHRGLLDTQYF.

About this clone: Genes here carry mouse names. The CDR3 is cut off 4 residues early in the read; its end comes from the germline J gene. J is TRBJ2-3 and V is TRBV17; 7 bases align to TRBD2. V lost 3 bases to trimming and J lost 3 bases; unmatched junction nucleotides: 6. This CDR3 region has 15 residues. Germline CDR1 reads MNHDT; CDR2 reads YYDKIL. CDR3 protein: CASSRGGSGAETLYF. CDR3 DNA (partial): TGTGCTAGCAGTAGGGGGGGGTCGGGGGCAGAA.

This clone was picked up many times. The listed genes are named as in mouse. The read terminates 4 residues ahead of where the CDR3 ends, so the germline J gene completes it. This chain links TRBV13-1 with TRBJ2-5, with D perhaps TRBD1 (6 bases). V was clipped by 3 bases and J by 1 base, with 9 bases between them. The CDR3 contains 14 residues. The germline V gene has CDR1 NSHNY and CDR2 SYGAGN. The CDR3 sequence is CASSGGQYQDTQYF. The sequenced part of the CDR3 DNA is TGTGCCAGCAGTGGCGGACAGTACCAAGAC.

This clone has more than one count but fewer than ten. Gene labels here are mouse ones. The read ends 4 residues shy of where the CDR3 ends; the end is completed using the germline J gene. The chain combines TRBV13-2 with TRBJ2-3, with D maybe TRBD1 (6 bases). Germline-derived CDR1 and CDR2 are NNHNN and SYGAGS (reference sequence). This CDR3 spans 15 amino acids. Trimming left V 1 base short and J 0 bases short, with 9 bases between. The part of the CDR3 DNA that was read is TGTGCCAGCGGTGATTCAGGGGCTAGTGCAGAA. It translates to CASGDSGASAE. The complete CDR3 protein is CASGDSGASAETLYF.

This clone was recorded a few times. All gene names here are mouse names. The read ends 4 residues before the CDR3 terminus; that terminus is restored from the germline J gene. The sample has other DNA sequences that encode this CDR3 too. The rearrangement links TRBV19 to TRBJ2-3, with D possibly being TRBD1 or TRBD2 (6 bases each). V was pared by 0 bases and J by 2 bases, with 10 bases between. Germline CDR1 and CDR2: FNHDT and SITEND (reference sequence). The CDR3 totals 15 residues. The CDR3: CASSIGGRVAETLYF. CDR3 DNA (partial): TGTGCCAGCAGTATAGGGGGGCGCGTTGCAGAA. Together with reference TRBV19 and TRBJ2-3, the CDR3 gives the full variable domain: GGIITQTPKFLIGQEGQKLTLKCQQNFNHDTMYWYRQDSGKGLRLIYYSITENDLQKGDLSEGYDASREKKSSFSLTVTSAQKNEMAVFLCASSIGGRVAETLYFGSGTRLTVL.

Note on this clone: Any gene name here is a mouse gene name. The read finishes 4 residues shy of the CDR3 end, and the germline J gene is used to complete it. Within the sample, other DNA sequences also encode this same CDR3. The chain joins TRBV5 to TRBJ2-3; 8 bases are shared with TRBD2. Losses at the gene ends were 0 bases for V and 0 bases for J; bases not matched to a gene: 2. Germline CDR1 LGHNA, CDR2 YNLKQL (reference sequence). The CDR3 length is 16 residues. The covered CDR3 bases are TGTGCCAGCAGCCAAGATGGGGGGGGGAGTGCAGAA. This sequence encodes CASSQDGGGSAE. The CDR3 as a whole reads CASSQDGGGSAETLYF.

This clone appeared a few times. Being one base from a much bigger clone, this may be a read error. All gene names here are mouse names. This specimen includes other DNA sequences encoding the same CDR3. CDR3 DNA, as far as it was read: TGTGCCAGCAGGCAAGGGGCAAACTCC. This encodes CASRQGANS. The CDR3, in full, reads CASRQGANSDYTF. This rearrangement joins TRBV4 to TRBJ1-2; possibly TRBD1 for D (5 bases). The CDR3 end falls 4 residues outside the read, so it is completed with the germline J gene. This CDR3 has 13 amino acids. V lost 6 bases and J 0 bases, leaving 8 bases between the germline ends. Per germline, CDR1 LGHDT and CDR2 YNNKQL (reference sequence). Full variable domain (rest looked up from reference TRBV4 and TRBJ1-2): ETAVFQTPNYHVTQVGNEVSFNCKQTLGHDTMYWYKQDSKKLLKIMFSYNNKQLIVNETVPRRFSPQSSDKAHLNLRIKSVEPEDSAVYLCASRQGANSDYTFGSGTRLLVI.

On this clone itself: Gene names are mouse gene names. Other nucleotide sequences from this sample produce the same CDR3. The CDR3 loop is CTCSAEQGDTQYF. The DNA read from the CDR3 is TGCACCTGCAGTGCTGAGCAGGGAGAC. The rearrangement uses TRBV1 and TRBJ2-5; D is perhaps TRBD1 (5 bases). Read data end 4 residues before the CDR3 end; the end is taken from the germline J gene. Germline V lookup: CDR1 NSQYPW, CDR2 LRSPGD (reference sequence). The CDR3 totals 13 residues.

The table lists this clone with a few counts. The listed genes are named as in mouse. Read sequence stops 4 residues before the CDR3 end, and the germline J gene provides the missing end. This chain connects TRBV12-1 to TRBJ2-5; 12 positions match TRBD2. Germline V gene lookup returns CDR1 SGHSN and CDR2 HYEKVE. The CDR3 runs 14 residues. CDR3: CASSLGLGGDTQYF. The sequenced CDR3 bases are TGTGCCAGCTCACTGGGACTGGGGGGAGAC. The full variable domain, in which reference TRBV12-1 and TRBJ2-5 provide the parts outside the CDR3, is DSGVVQSPRHIIKEKGGRSVLTCIPISGHSNVVWYQQTLGKELKFLIQHYEKVERDKGFLPSRFSVQQFDDYHSEMNMSALELEDSAMYFCASSLGLGGDTQYFGPGTRLLVL.

A few counts support this clone. The gene symbols are mouse symbols. The CDR3 end is not reached by the read, which stops 4 residues before it; the germline J gene fills it in. The rearrangement links TRBV13-1 to TRBJ1-2, with TRBD1 identical over 12 bases. The germline gives CDR1 NSHNY, CDR2 SYGAGN. This CDR3 comprises 15 residues. The chain's CDR3 is CASSETGTGGTDYTF. The CDR3 DNA, read in part, is TGTGCCAGCAGTGAAACCGGGACAGGGGGCACC.

This clone was picked up many times. Gene and germline names: mouse. Coverage ceases 4 residues before the CDR3 finishes, and the germline J gene fills in the end. The chain has TRBV17 and TRBJ1-2; 8 bases are a match to TRBD1. Trimming cost V 0 bases and J 4 bases; bases outside gene matches: 1. The CDR3 loop spans 14 amino acids. From germline, CDR1 is MNHDT and CDR2 YYDKIL. CDR3 DNA, as far as it was read: TGTGCTAGCAGTAGAGACAGGGGGCTCTCC. It is translated as CASSRDRGLS. The CDR3 in full is CASSRDRGLSDYTF.